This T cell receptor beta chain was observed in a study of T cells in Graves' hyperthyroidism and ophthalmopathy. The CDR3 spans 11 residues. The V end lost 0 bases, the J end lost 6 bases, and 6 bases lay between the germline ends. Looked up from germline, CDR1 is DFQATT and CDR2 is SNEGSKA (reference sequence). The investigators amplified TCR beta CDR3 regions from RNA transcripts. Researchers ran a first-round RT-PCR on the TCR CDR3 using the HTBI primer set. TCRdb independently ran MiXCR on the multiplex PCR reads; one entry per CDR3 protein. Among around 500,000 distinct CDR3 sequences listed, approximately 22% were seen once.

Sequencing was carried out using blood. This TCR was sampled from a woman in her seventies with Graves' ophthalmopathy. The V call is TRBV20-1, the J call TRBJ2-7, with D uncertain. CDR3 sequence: CSARDRAEQYF. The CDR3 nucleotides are TGCAGTGCTAGAGATCGGGCCGAGCAGTACTTC.